This passage covers 18 T cell receptor beta chains from one sample sequenced in a study of control samples from healthy donors and cancer patients. Using immunoSEQ multiplex PCR, the repertoire was profiled, and TCRdb retains in-frame clones only, with some absent. The sample gives 350,000 to 450,000 clones, about 93% of which show up once; 5.5% to 7.5% is in the top ten. Sequenced material: PBMCs. The receptors shown here come from a man aged 35-49 years with head and neck cancer.

This rearrangement joins TRBV19 to TRBJ1-5; D remains ambiguous. Germline CDR1 LNHDA, CDR2 SQIVND (reference sequence). The CDR3 is 15 residues long. The V gene lost 3 bases and the J gene lost 4 bases, with 13 bases spanning the gap. The CDR3 loop reads CASSIGLSGNQPQHF. In DNA form, the CDR3 reads TGTGCCAGTAGTATCGGGTTGTCAGGAAATCAGCCCCAGCATTTT.

This clone has a single count. The rearrangement uses TRBV5-1 and TRBJ1-6; D perhaps matches TRBD1 (5 bases). Germline-derived CDR1 and CDR2 are SGHRS and YFSETQ. The CDR3 spans 15 residues. Trimming stripped 3 bases from V and 7 bases from J, with 14 bases between. The CDR3 loop is CASSSSTGRNSPLHF. The CDR3 nucleotides read TGCGCCAGCAGCTCCTCCACAGGAAGAAATTCACCCCTCCACTTT.

This clone was seen more than once but under ten times. The CDR3: CARPFCICYPAREQYF. CDR3 DNA sequence: TGTGCCAGACCTTTTTGCATTTGTTACCCTGCTCGCGAGCAGTACTTC. V is TRBV5-3 and J is TRBJ2-7, with D hard to call. TRBV5-3 is known as an ORF, though its function is uncertain. V was trimmed by 7 bases and J by 6 bases, leaving 26 bases between them. The CDR3 contains 16 residues.

The chain combines TRBV28 with TRBJ1-2; 7 nucleotides line up with TRBD1. The CDR3 length is 13 residues. CDR1 is MDHEN, CDR2 SYDVKM, per germline. With V trimmed by 7 bases and J by 4 bases, 6 bases remained unmatched. CDR3 DNA sequence: TGTGCCAGCACTGACCAGGGGGTCTATGGCTACACCTTC. Protein: CASTDQGVYGYTF.

The chain carries TRBV14 and TRBJ1-4; D is possibly TRBD1 (5 bases). Per the germline V gene, CDR1 is SGHDN and CDR2 is FVKESK. The V gene lost 2 bases and the J gene lost 7 bases, with 14 bases spanning the gap. This CDR3 spans 15 amino acids. As DNA, the CDR3 is TGTGCCAGCAGCCAAAGGAGACAGTTTTCTGAAAAACTGTTTTTT. It codes for CASSQRRQFSEKLFF. Using reference TRBV14 and TRBJ1-4 for the parts outside the CDR3, the full variable domain is EAGVTQFPSHSVIEKGQTVTLRCDPISGHDNLYWYRRVMGKEIKFLLHFVKESKQDESGMPNNRFLAERTGGTYSTLKVQPAELEDSGVYFCASSQRRQFSEKLFFGSGTQLSVL.

The rearrangement links TRBV3-1 (or the pseudogene TRBV3-2) to TRBJ2-2; no reliable D call. Germline V gene data show CDR1 as LGHDT and CDR2 as YNNKEL (reference sequence). This CDR3 region has 16 residues. The germline V and J ends were trimmed by 4 bases and 0 bases, with 12 bases remaining between them. The CDR3 region has the DNA TGTGCCAGCAGCCTGACGACTCCCACGAACACCGGGGAGCTGTTTTTT. Translating it yields CASSLTTPTNTGELFF.

The chain uses TRBV4-1 and TRBJ2-7, with 8 bases fitting TRBD1. The CDR3 sequence is 14 residues long. V trimming: 4 bases; J trimming: 3 bases; junction bases outside the gene matches: 5. Germline assignment: CDR1 MGHRA and CDR2 YSYEKL. The CDR3 coding sequence is TGCGCCAGCAGCCCCAGGACAGGGTACTACGAGCAGTACTTC. This sequence encodes CASSPRTGYYEQYF.

This chain links TRBV30 with TRBJ2-2; 8 bases match TRBD2. J was trimmed by 5 bases and V by 3 bases; bases with no gene match: 11. Germline V CDR1 and CDR2: GTSNPN, SVGIG (reference sequence). This CDR3 has 16 residues. In nucleotides, the CDR3 is TGTGCCTGGAGGGTATGGCGGGGGGCAAGGACCGGGGAGCTGTTTTTT. Translation: CAWRVWRGARTGELFF. Together with reference TRBV30 and TRBJ2-2, the CDR3 gives the full variable domain: SQTIHQWPATLVQPVGSPLSLECTVEGTSNPNLYWYRQAAGRGLQLLFYSVGIGQISSEVPQNLSASRPQDRQFILSSKKLLLSDSGFYLCAWRVWRGARTGELFFGEGSRLTVL.

This chain uses TRBV19 with TRBJ1-2, with D unresolved. CDR1 LNHDA and CDR2 SQIVND come from the germline V gene (reference sequence). The CDR3 consists of 16 residues. The V and J ends lost 10 bases and 0 bases respectively, with 21 bases between them. The CDR3 reads CATTSYLGLANYGYTF. The CDR3 DNA is TGTGCCACCACGTCCTATTTGGGATTAGCTAACTATGGCTACACCTTC.

This clone was counted only a few times. The rearrangement joins TRBV7-9 to TRBJ2-7, with no clear D. Germline lookup yields CDR1 SEHNR and CDR2 FQNEAQ (reference sequence). This CDR3 region has 14 residues. V lost 6 bases, J lost 0 bases, and 12 bases lay in between. The CDR3 reads CASSSSSSSYEQYF. The DNA of the CDR3 is TGTGCCAGCAGTTCCAGTTCGAGCTCCTACGAGCAGTACTTC.

The chain employs TRBV5-5 and TRBJ1-1; D gene uncertain. Germline CDR1 reads SGHKS; CDR2 reads YYEKEE (reference sequence). The CDR3 length is 15 residues. V dropped 1 base and J dropped 1 base, with 11 bases sitting between them. The CDR3 region has the DNA TGTGCCAGCAGCTTGTATAATACAGAGAACACTGAAGCTTTCTTT. It yields the protein CASSLYNTENTEAFF. The full variable domain, rest sourced from reference TRBV5-5 and TRBJ1-1, is DAGVTQSPTHLIKTRGQQVTLRCSPISGHKSVSWYQQVLGQGPQFIFQYYEKEERGRGNFPDRFSARQFPNYSSELNVNALLLGDSALYLCASSLYNTENTEAFFGQGTRLTVV.

The chain links TRBV7-8 to TRBJ1-5, with TRBD1 matching 12 bases. V shed 3 bases, J shed 6 bases, and the junction held 12 bases outside the gene matches. The germline CDR1 and CDR2 sequences are SGHVS and FQNEAQ. The CDR3 consists of 18 residues. CDR3 sequence: CASSLGTGGVGGGQPQHF. The CDR3, as DNA: TGTGCCAGCAGCTTGGGGACAGGGGGCGTTGGGGGCGGTCAGCCCCAGCATTTT.

This rearrangement joins TRBV4-1 to TRBJ2-7; 7 bases line up with TRBD1. CDR3 length: 15 residues. The V gene's germline CDR1 is MGHRA and CDR2 YSYEKL. V dropped 2 bases and J dropped 1; count of bases not matched to a gene: 5. CDR3 nucleotide sequence: TGCGCCAGCAGCCAAAACACAGGGGAATCCTACGAGCAGTACTTC. Protein product: CASSQNTGESYEQYF.

The rearrangement links TRBV3-1 (or the pseudogene TRBV3-2) to TRBJ1-4, with D uncertain. Germline V gives CDR1 LGHDT, CDR2 YNNKEL (reference sequence). CDR3 length equals 17 residues. Trimming left V 1 base short and J 0 bases short, with 12 bases between. The CDR3 DNA follows: TGTGCCAGCAGCCAAGGGTCAACTTCGGCAACTAATGAAAAACTGTTTTTT. Encoded protein: CASSQGSTSATNEKLFF.

The chain uses TRBV3-1 (or the pseudogene TRBV3-2) and TRBJ1-1; TRBD1 agrees at 10 bases. The J segment lost 6 bases and the V segment lost 3 bases, leaving 4 bases of the junction unmatched. Per the germline V gene, CDR1 is LGHDT and CDR2 is YNNKEL (reference sequence). The CDR3 runs to 14 residues. The CDR3 DNA reads TGTGCCAGCAGCCACGGACAGGGGGGTGCTGAAGCTTTCTTT. This encodes CASSHGQGGAEAFF.

This chain joins TRBV30 and TRBJ1-6, with TRBD1 matching over 7 bases. The length of the CDR3 is 11 residues. V was pared by 0 bases and J by 18 bases, with 5 bases of the junction left unmatched. Germline-derived CDR1 and CDR2 are GTSNPN and SVGIG (reference sequence). The CDR3 region is CAWSVKGQYHF. The CDR3 nucleotides are TGTGCCTGGAGTGTAAAGGGACAGTACCACTTT. The entire variable domain, with the rest obtained from reference TRBV30 and TRBJ1-6, is as follows: SQTIHQWPATLVQPVGSPLSLECTVEGTSNPNLYWYRQAAGRGLQLLFYSVGIGQISSEVPQNLSASRPQDRQFILSSKKLLLSDSGFYLCAWSVKGQYHFGNGTRLTVT.

The rearrangement uses TRBV29-1 and TRBJ1-1, with TRBD1 as a possible D gene (5 bases). Germline loops: CDR1 SQVTM, CDR2 ANQGSEA. CDR3 size: 15 residues. Trimming stripped 7 bases from V and 6 bases from J, with 24 bases between. CDR3 DNA sequence: TGCAGCGCCAGAGGGACCGACCGGGGGTTGGCTGAAGCTTTCTTT. Translating gives CSARGTDRGLAEAFF.

The chain combines TRBV4-1 with TRBJ1-5, with D perhaps TRBD1 (5 bases). The V and J ends lost 0 bases and 1 base respectively, with 7 bases between them. Germline values: CDR1 MGHRA, CDR2 YSYEKL. The CDR3 runs 15 residues. In DNA, the CDR3 is TGCGCCAGCAGCCAAGAAAGGGACAGCAATCAGCCCCAGCATTTT. Residues: CASSQERDSNQPQHF.